Sequencing of this T cell receptor (beta chain) was carried out in a study of blood T cell repertoires in COVID-19. Trimming took off 5 bases at V and 7 bases at J, with 9 bases between the two ends. The CDR3 spans 13 residues. Germline loops: CDR1 SGHNT, CDR2 YENEEA. Some clones are missing from TCRdb's copy, which holds only in-frame ones; the method was immunoSEQ multiplex PCR. The table shows around 190,000 clones, with about nine tenths occurring only once. This sequence was found in a young woman who had recovered from COVID-19. The specimen was PBMCs or T cells enriched from blood (not recorded which). The J gene is TRBJ1-6, the V gene TRBV11-3; perhaps TRBD1 as D (5 bases). CDR3 nucleotides: TGTGCCAGCAGCATCGACAGAAATTCACCCCTCCACTTT. This sequence encodes CASSIDRNSPLHF.